The 25 T cell receptor beta chains presented below share a single source sample, sequenced in a study of chemoradiotherapy in HPV16-positive cancers. Produced via immunoSEQ multiplex PCR; TCRdb's table is partial and in-frame only. The repertoire holds 29,000 or so clones, with around 90% as singletons. This material consisted of blood, taken from a patient who underwent chemoradiotherapy. The origin of the receptors is a human donor with HPV-associated anogenital cancer.

V is TRBV6-5 and J is TRBJ2-5; D may be TRBD1 (5 bases). Trimming removed 7 bases from V and 1 base from J, with 10 bases in between. The CDR3 consists of 13 residues. Germline values: CDR1 MNHEY, CDR2 SVGAGI. CDR3 nucleotides: TGTGCCAGCACCGACAGCTCCCAAGAGACCCAGTACTTC. Encoded protein: CASTDSSQETQYF.

The rearrangement links TRBV6-1 to TRBJ2-7; 9 positions match TRBD1. The trim removed 6 bases at V and 2 bases at J, leaving 8 bases unmatched. Germline loops: CDR1 MNHNS, CDR2 SASEGT. The CDR3 spans 15 residues. This CDR3 reads CASRIVQGAAYEQYF. In DNA form, the CDR3 reads TGTGCCAGCAGGATAGTACAGGGGGCCGCCTACGAGCAGTACTTC.

The CDR3 DNA is TGTGCCAGCAGCTTGGCCGGAGGGCCGTCCTACGAGCAGTACTTC. It specifies CASSLAGGPSYEQYF. The rearrangement links TRBV5-5 to TRBJ2-7; weak D call: TRBD2 (6 bases). This CDR3 has 15 residues. CDR1 and CDR2 from the germline V gene are SGHKS and YYEKEE (reference sequence). With 0 bases removed from V and 1 base from J, the gap between germline ends came to 11 bases.

The chain uses TRBV5-6 and TRBJ2-7, with D unresolved. Germline values: CDR1 SGHDT, CDR2 YYEEEE. The CDR3 totals 14 residues. V was shortened by 1 base and J by 1 base, with 9 bases between the two germline ends. The CDR3 coding sequence is TGTGCCAGCAGCTTGAATGGACCTTCCTACGAGCAGTACTTC. Amino acid sequence: CASSLNGPSYEQYF.

This clone was seen once. The V gene is TRBV4-1, the J gene TRBJ1-1; 8 nucleotides align to TRBD1. CDR1 is MGHRA, CDR2 YSYEKL, per germline. This CDR3 has 15 amino acids. V gave up 2 bases and J gave up 5 bases; unmatched junction bases: 7. CDR3 protein: CASSQLQGDGTEAFF. DNA of the CDR3: TGCGCCAGCAGCCAATTACAGGGGGACGGGACTGAAGCTTTCTTT.

V gene TRBV6-5 combines with J gene TRBJ2-5; either TRBD1 or TRBD2 may supply D (5 bases each). Germline V gives CDR1 MNHEY, CDR2 SVGAGI. The CDR3 has 14 residues. The V end lost 0 bases, the J end lost 4 bases, and 9 bases lay between the germline ends. This CDR3 is CASSYSPGRETQYF. For the CDR3, the DNA is TGTGCCAGCAGTTACTCTCCAGGGAGAGAGACCCAGTACTTC.

The CDR3 spells CASSFSGSNYEQYF. DNA of the CDR3: TGTGCCAGCAGCTTCAGCGGGAGTAACTACGAGCAGTACTTC. This chain links TRBV5-6 with TRBJ2-7; 8 positions match TRBD2. The CDR3 extends over 14 amino acids. In germline, CDR1 is SGHDT, CDR2 YYEEEE. V lost 2 bases, J lost 3 bases, and 4 bases stayed unmatched.

The chain carries TRBV28 and TRBJ2-1; 7 bases agree with TRBD2. The CDR3 has 11 amino acids. The V and J ends lost 6 bases and 12 bases, in that order; junction bases with no gene match: 5. Germline V gene sequence: CDR1 MDHEN, CDR2 SYDVKM. The DNA of the CDR3 is TGTGCCAGCAGCCCAACTAGCGTGCAGTTCTTC. It is translated as CASSPTSVQFF.

J is TRBJ2-1 and V is TRBV6-1; TRBD2 might be the D (7 bases). The V and J ends lost 7 bases and 5 bases respectively, with 15 bases between them. CDR3 length: 14 residues. Germline CDR1 reads MNHNS; CDR2 reads SASEGT. The CDR3 loop is CASNLEGGHNEQFF. CDR3 nucleotides: TGTGCCAGCAACCTAGAGGGGGGGCACAATGAGCAGTTCTTC.

V and J are TRBV7-6 and TRBJ1-1; 7 positions agree with TRBD1. The CDR3 sequence is 16 residues long. V lost 5 bases to trimming and J lost 7 bases; unmatched junction nucleotides: 16. Germline assignment: CDR1 SGHVS and CDR2 FNYEAQ. CDR3 DNA: TGTGCCAGCAGCCTTCGACAGGGCCTGGAAAGTGGTGAAGCTTTCTTT. The encoded protein is CASSLRQGLESGEAFF. Based on the CDR3 plus reference TRBV7-6 and TRBJ1-1, the full variable domain is GAGVSQSPRYKVTKRGQDVALRCDPISGHVSLYWYRQALGQGPEFLTYFNYEAQQDKSGLPNDRFSAERPEGSISTLTIQRTEQRDSAMYRCASSLRQGLESGEAFFGQGTRLTVV.

The rearrangement uses TRBV27 and TRBJ1-2; possibly TRBD1 for D (5 bases). CDR3 length: 13 amino acids. The germline gives CDR1 MNHEY, CDR2 SMNVEV (reference sequence). V lost 5 bases and J lost 5, with 12 bases in between. The CDR3 bases are TGTGCCAGCAGTACCTGGGACGGTTATGGCTACACCTTC. This sequence encodes CASSTWDGYGYTF.

The rearrangement links TRBV28 to TRBJ1-2; a weak D match, TRBD1 (6 bases). The CDR3 extends over 15 amino acids. V was pared by 5 bases and J by 0 bases, with 13 bases between. CDR1 and CDR2 (germline): MDHEN, SYDVKM. CDR3 loop: CASSTQGTPNYGYTF. DNA of the CDR3: TGTGCCAGCAGTACGCAGGGGACACCTAACTATGGCTACACCTTC.

The rearrangement joins TRBV7-2 to TRBJ1-1; D perhaps matches TRBD1 (5 bases). Trimming shortened V by 4 bases and J by 11 bases, and 20 bases separated the two germline ends. Looked up from germline, CDR1 is SGHTA and CDR2 is FQGNSA. This CDR3 region has 14 residues. The CDR3 region has the DNA TGTGCCAGCAGCTCACGGGACCTACCTCAAGGGGCTTTCTTT. It translates to CASSSRDLPQGAFF.

CDR3 DNA: TGTGCCAGCAGCCCCACTAGAGGCTTAACGCAGTATTTT. Encoded protein: CASSPTRGLTQYF. This chain links TRBV7-3 with TRBJ2-3; D might be TRBD2 (5 bases). Trimming cost V 5 bases and J 9 bases, with 15 bases left between them. The CDR3 totals 13 residues. Germline V CDR1 and CDR2: SGHTA, FQGTGA.

The chain uses TRBV7-2 and TRBJ2-2; 13 positions agree with TRBD2. Germline trimming cut 6 bases from V and 10 bases from J; bases unmatched to any gene: 8. This CDR3 contains 15 residues. The germline V gene encodes CDR1 SGHTA and CDR2 FQGNSA. The CDR3, as DNA: TGTGCCAGCAGACCAACTAGCGGGGGGGCAGAGGAGCTGTTTTTT. Its translation is CASRPTSGGAEELFF.

The chain combines TRBV4-3 with TRBJ2-3, with 9 bases aligning to TRBD1. V lost 0 bases to trimming and J lost 3 bases; unmatched junction nucleotides: 4. This CDR3 contains 16 residues. Germline CDR1 reads LGHNA; CDR2 reads YSLEER. The CDR3 region has the DNA TGCGCCAGCAGCCAAGATAACAGGGGGCTAACAGATACGCAGTATTTT. This codes for CASSQDNRGLTDTQYF.

This chain links TRBV28 with TRBJ2-3; D unclear. Germline lookup yields CDR1 MDHEN and CDR2 SYDVKM. The CDR3 contains 13 residues. Trimming took off 4 bases at V and 5 bases at J, with 10 bases between the two ends. The CDR3 is CASSSNVGDTQYF. The CDR3 DNA follows: TGTGCCAGCAGTTCAAATGTAGGAGATACGCAGTATTTT.

The CDR3: CASSLVTSILVSYEQYF. Written as DNA, the CDR3 is TGTGCCAGCAGCTTAGTTACCAGCATCCTCGTCTCCTACGAGCAGTACTTC. V usage is TRBV7-8 and J usage is TRBJ2-7; D is ambiguous. Trimming left V 1 base short and J 0 bases short, with 16 bases between. The CDR3 has 17 residues. Germline CDR1 reads SGHVS; CDR2 reads FQNEAQ.

The chain joins TRBV18 to TRBJ2-7, with 16 bases aligning to TRBD2. There are 17 residues in the CDR3. The germline V gene encodes CDR1 KGHSH and CDR2 LQKENI. Losses at the gene ends were 3 bases for V and 2 bases for J; bases not matched to a gene: 4. DNA of the CDR3: TGTGCCAGCTCACCCGTTGGGACTAGCGGGGGGGCCTACGAGCAGTACTTC. Its translation: CASSPVGTSGGAYEQYF.

The chain is built from TRBV10-3 and TRBJ1-3; D call uncertain. The CDR3 consists of 12 residues. Germline V gene lookup returns CDR1 ENHRY and CDR2 SYGVKD. Trimming left V 6 bases short and J 4 bases short, with 7 bases between. The CDR3 loop reads CAIRGAGNTIYF. CDR3 sequence (DNA): TGTGCCATCAGGGGTGCAGGAAACACCATATATTTT.

V is TRBV29-1 and J is TRBJ2-6; TRBD1 matches at 8 bases. CDR1 and CDR2 (germline): SQVTM, ANQGSEA. The CDR3 runs to 17 residues. The ends lost 7 bases at V and 0 bases at J; junction bases unmatched: 11. CDR3 nucleotides: TGCAGCGCTTACTCCGGGACAGGCCGCTCTGGGGCCAACGTCCTGACTTTC. Translating gives CSAYSGTGRSGANVLTF.

In nucleotides, the CDR3 is TGCGCCAGCAGCTTGGCCAGTGCAACTAATGAAAAACTGTTTTTT. Amino acid sequence: CASSLASATNEKLFF. This chain uses TRBV5-1 with TRBJ1-4; no reliable D call. The V gene lost 0 bases and the J gene lost 0 bases, with 6 bases spanning the gap. The CDR3 totals 15 residues. Germline CDR1 SGHRS, CDR2 YFSETQ.

The rearrangement links TRBV2 to TRBJ1-4; tentatively, D is TRBD1 (6 bases). CDR1 is SNHLY and CDR2 is FYNNEI in the germline V gene. Trimming shortened V by 5 bases and J by 8 bases, and 15 bases separated the two germline ends. The CDR3 has 14 residues. The CDR3 DNA follows: TGTGCCAGCAGTAATACAGGGAGGCGGGAAAAACTGTTTTTT. It codes for CASSNTGRREKLFF.

This clone appeared a single time. The chain carries TRBV15 and TRBJ1-4, with TRBD1 as a possible D gene (5 bases). Trimming removed 4 bases from V and 13 bases from J, with 16 bases in between. CDR1 and CDR2 from the germline V gene are LNHNV and YYDKDF (reference sequence). The CDR3 runs 13 residues. This chain's CDR3 is CATSTGAEGRLFF. The CDR3 nucleotides read TGTGCCACCAGCACGGGTGCTGAGGGGAGACTGTTTTTT.

V usage is TRBV5-5 and J usage is TRBJ1-4; maybe TRBD1 (6 bases). This CDR3 spans 13 amino acids. Per germline, CDR1 SGHKS and CDR2 YYEKEE (reference sequence). V shed 4 bases and J shed 7 bases, with 11 bases lying between them. This CDR3 is CASSGTSGEKLFF. In nucleotides, the CDR3 is TGTGCCAGCAGCGGGACATCGGGTGAAAAACTGTTTTTT.